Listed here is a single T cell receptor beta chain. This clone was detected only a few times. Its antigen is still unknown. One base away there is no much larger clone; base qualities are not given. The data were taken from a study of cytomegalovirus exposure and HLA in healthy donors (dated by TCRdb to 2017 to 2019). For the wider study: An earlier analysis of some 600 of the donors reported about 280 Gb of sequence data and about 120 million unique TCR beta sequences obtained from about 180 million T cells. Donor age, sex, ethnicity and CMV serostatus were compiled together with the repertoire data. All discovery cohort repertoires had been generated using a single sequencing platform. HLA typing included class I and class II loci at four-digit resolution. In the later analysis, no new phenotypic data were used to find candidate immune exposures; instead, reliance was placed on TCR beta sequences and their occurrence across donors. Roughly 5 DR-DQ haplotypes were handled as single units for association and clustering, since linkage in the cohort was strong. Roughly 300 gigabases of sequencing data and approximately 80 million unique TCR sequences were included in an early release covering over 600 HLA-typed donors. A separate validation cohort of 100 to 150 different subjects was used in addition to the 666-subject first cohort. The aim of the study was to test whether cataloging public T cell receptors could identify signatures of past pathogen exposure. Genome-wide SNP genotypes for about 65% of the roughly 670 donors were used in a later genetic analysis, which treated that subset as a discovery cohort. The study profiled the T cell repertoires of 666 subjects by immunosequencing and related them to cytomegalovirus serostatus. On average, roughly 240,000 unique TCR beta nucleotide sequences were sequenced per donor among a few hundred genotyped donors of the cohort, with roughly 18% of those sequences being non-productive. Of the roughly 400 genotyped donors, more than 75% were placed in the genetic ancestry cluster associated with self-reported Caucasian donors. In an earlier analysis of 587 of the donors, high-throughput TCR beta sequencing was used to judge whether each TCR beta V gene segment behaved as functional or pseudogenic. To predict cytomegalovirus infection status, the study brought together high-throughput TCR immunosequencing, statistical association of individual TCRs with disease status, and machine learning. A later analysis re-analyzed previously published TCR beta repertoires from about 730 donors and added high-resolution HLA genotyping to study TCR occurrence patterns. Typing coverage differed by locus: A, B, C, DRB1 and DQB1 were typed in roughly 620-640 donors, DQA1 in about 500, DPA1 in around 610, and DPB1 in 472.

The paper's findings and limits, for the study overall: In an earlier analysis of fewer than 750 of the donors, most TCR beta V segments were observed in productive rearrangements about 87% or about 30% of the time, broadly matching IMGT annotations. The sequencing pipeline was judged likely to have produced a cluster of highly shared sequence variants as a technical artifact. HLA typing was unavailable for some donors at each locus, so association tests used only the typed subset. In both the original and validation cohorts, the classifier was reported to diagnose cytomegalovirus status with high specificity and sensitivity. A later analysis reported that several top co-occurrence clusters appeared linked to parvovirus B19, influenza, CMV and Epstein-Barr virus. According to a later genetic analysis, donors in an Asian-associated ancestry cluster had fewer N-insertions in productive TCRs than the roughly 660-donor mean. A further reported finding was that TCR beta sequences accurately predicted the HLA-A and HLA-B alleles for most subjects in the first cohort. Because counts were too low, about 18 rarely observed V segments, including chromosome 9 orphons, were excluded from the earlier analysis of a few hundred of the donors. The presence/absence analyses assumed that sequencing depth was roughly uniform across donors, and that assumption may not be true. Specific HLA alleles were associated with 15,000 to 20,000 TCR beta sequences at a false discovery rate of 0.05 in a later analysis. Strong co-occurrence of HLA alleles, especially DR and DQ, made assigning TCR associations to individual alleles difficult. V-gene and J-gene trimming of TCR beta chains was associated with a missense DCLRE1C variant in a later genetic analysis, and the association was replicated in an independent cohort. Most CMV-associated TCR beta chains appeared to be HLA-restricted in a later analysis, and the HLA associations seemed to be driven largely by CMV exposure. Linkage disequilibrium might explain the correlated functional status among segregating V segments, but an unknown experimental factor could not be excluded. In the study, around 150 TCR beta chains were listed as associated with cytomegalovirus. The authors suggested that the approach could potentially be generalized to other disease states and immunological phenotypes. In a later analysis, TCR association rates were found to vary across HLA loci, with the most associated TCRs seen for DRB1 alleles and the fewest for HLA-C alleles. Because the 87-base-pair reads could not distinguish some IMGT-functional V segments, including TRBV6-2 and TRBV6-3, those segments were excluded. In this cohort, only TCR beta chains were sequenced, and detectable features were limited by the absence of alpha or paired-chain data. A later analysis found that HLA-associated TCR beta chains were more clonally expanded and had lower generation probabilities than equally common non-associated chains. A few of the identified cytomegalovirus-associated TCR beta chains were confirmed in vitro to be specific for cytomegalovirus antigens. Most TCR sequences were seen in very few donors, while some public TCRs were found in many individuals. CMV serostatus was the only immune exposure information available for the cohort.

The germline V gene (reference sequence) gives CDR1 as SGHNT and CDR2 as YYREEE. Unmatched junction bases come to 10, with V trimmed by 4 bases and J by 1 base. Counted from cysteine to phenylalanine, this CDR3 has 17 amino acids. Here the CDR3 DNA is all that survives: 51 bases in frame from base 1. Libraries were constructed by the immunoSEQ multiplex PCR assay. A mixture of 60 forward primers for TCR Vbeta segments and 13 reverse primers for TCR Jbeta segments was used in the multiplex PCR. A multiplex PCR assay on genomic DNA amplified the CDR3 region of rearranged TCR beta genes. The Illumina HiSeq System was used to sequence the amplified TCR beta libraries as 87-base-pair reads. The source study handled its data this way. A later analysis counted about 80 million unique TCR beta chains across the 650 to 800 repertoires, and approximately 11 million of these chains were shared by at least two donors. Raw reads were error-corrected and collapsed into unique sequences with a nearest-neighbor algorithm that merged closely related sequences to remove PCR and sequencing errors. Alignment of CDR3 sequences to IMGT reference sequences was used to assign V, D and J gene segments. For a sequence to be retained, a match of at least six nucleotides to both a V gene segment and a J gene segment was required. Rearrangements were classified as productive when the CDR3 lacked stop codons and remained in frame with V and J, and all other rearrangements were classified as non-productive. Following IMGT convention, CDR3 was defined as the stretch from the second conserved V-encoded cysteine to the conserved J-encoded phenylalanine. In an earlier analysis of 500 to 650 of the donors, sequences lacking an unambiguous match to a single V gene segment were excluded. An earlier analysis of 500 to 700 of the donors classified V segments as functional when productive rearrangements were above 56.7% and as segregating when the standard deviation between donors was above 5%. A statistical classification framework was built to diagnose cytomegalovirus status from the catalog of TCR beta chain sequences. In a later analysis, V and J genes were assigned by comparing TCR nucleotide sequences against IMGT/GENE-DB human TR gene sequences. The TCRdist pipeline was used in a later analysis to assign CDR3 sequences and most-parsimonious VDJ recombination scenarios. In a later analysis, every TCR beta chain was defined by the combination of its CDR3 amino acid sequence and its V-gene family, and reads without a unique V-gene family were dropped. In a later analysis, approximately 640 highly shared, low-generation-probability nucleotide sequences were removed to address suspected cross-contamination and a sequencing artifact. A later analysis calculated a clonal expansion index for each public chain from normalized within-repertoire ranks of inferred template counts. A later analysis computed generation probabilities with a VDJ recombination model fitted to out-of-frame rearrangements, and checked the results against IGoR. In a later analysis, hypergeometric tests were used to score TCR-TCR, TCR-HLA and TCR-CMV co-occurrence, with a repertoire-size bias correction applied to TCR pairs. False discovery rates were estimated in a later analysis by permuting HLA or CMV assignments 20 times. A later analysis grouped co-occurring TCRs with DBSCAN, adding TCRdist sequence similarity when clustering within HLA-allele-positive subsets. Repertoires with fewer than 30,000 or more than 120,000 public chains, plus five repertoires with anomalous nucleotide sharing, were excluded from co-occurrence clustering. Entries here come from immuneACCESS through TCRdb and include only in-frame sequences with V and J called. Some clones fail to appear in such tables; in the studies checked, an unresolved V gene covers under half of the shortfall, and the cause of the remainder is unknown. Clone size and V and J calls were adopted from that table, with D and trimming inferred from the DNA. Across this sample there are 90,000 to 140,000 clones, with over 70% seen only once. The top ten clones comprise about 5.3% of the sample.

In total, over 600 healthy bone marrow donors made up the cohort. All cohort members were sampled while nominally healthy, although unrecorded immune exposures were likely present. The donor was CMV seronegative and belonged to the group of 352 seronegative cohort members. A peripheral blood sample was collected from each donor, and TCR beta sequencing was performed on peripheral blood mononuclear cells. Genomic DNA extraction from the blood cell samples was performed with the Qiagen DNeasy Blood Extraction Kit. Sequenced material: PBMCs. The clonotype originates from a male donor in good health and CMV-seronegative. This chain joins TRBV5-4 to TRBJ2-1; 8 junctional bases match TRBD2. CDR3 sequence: CASSQDPGTRSYNEQFF. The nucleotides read TGTGCCAGCAGCCAAGACCCCGGGACTAGGTCCTACAATGAGCAGTTCTTC.